The clone carrying this TCR beta chain has at least ten counts. Antigen: not known. This record belongs to a study of neurological immune-mediated disorders. Documented time point: longitudinal time-point 2. Study-level results: As far as clinical or MRI features were concerned, none was associated with the multiple sclerosis repertoire cluster. In HTLV-1-associated myelopathy, TCR clonal expansion was greatest, and in multiple sclerosis it was least, below healthy controls. Because no CDR3 amino acid sequences were shared across subjects by expanded clones, private repertoires were suggested in all groups.

V dropped 4 bases and J dropped 3 bases, with 9 bases sitting between them. CDR1 and CDR2 (germline): SGHVS, FNYEAQ. The CDR3 runs to 13 residues. The making of cDNA relied on 5'RACE with 10-nucleotide random UMIs. TCRdb redid the calling of the 5' RACE reads with MiXCR, one entry per CDR3 protein. The sample lists about 80,000 distinct CDR3 sequences; over 4.5% were seen once. Sequencing input: PBMCs. The rearrangement uses TRBV7-6 and TRBJ2-5, with D possibly being TRBD2 (6 bases). The sequence derives from a woman aged 55 to 70 with multiple sclerosis. CDR3 coding DNA: TGTGCCAGCAGCTCGGGAGCCGAAGAGACCCAGTACTTC. Encoded protein: CASSSGAEETQYF.